The rows below give T cell receptor beta chains drawn from one sample of a study of blood T cell repertoires in COVID-19. Assay used: immunoSEQ multiplex PCR; TCRdb lists only in-frame clones, some missing. The sample consists of about 240,000 clones, 86% of them appearing once. Sample: PBMCs or T cells enriched from blood (not recorded which). The receptors stem from a woman aged 40-49 years with acute COVID-19. Each CDR3 is given with its conserved first and last residue. Fields, in order: J gene, clone size, D gene, V gene, CDR3 protein, CDR3 DNA. The D gene is left open where the match is weak. Expanded clones are given a class, and other clones once, few, many or no size at all.

>TRBJ2-7|few|TRBD2|TRBV18
CASSPPGLAGGEQYF
TGTGCCAGCTCACCACCGGGACTAGCGGGAGGCGAGCAGTACTTC
>TRBJ2-3|.|.|TRBV5-4
CASSLDPGQTTDTQYF
TGTGCCAGCAGCTTAGACCCTGGACAGACCACAGATACGCAGTATTTT
>TRBJ1-2|.|.|TRBV5-1
CASSLTRVEGYTF
TGCGCCAGCAGCTTGACCCGCGTGGAGGGCTACACCTTC
>TRBJ1-1|.|TRBD1|TRBV5-4
CASSRDRDNTEAFF
TGTGCCAGCAGCCGAGACAGGGATAACACTGAAGCTTTCTTT
>TRBJ2-1|.|TRBD2|TRBV6-2/TRBV6-3
CASSYWGTSGPRGEQFF
TGTGCCAGCAGTTACTGGGGGACTAGCGGTCCACGGGGTGAGCAGTTCTTC
>TRBJ1-2|.|TRBD1|TRBV6-1
CASSDRAQGASYGYTF
TGTGCCAGCAGTGACCGGGCCCAGGGGGCCTCTTATGGCTACACCTTC
>TRBJ2-7|.|TRBD2|TRBV7-2
CASSPGGGYEQYF
TGTGCCAGCAGCCCGGGGGGGGGATACGAGCAGTACTTC
>TRBJ2-3|.|TRBD1|TRBV11-3
CASSLRQGRTDTQYF
TGTGCCAGCAGCCTCAGACAGGGTAGAACAGATACGCAGTATTTT
>TRBJ2-1|.|TRBD2|TRBV2
CASPKRDLTSDEQFF
TGTGCCAGCCCCAAGCGGGACCTTACATCGGATGAGCAGTTCTTC
>TRBJ2-7|once|TRBD2|TRBV11-3
CASSLELAGINEQYF
TGTGCCAGCAGCTTAGAACTAGCGGGAATTAACGAGCAGTACTTC
>TRBJ1-1|.|.|TRBV30
CAWSPDRNTEAFF
TGTGCCTGGAGTCCGGACAGGAACACTGAAGCTTTCTTT
>TRBJ1-5|.|TRBD1|TRBV30
CAWDDRGGNQPQHF
TGTGCCTGGGACGACAGGGGAGGCAATCAGCCCCAGCATTTT
>TRBJ2-2|.|TRBD2|TRBV7-2
CASSLLAGDLGGELFF
TGTGCCAGCAGCTTACTAGCGGGAGATCTAGGCGGGGAGCTGTTTTTT
>TRBJ2-2|.|.|TRBV19
CASSIYPNTGELFF
TGTGCCAGTAGTATATATCCGAACACCGGGGAGCTGTTTTTT
>TRBJ1-2|.|.|TRBV5-1
CASSLDRYGYTF
TGCGCCAGCAGCTTGGACAGATATGGCTACACCTTC
>TRBJ1-2|.|TRBD1|TRBV9
CASSVKPGQGHGYTF
TGTGCCAGCAGCGTAAAACCGGGACAGGGTCATGGCTACACCTTC
>TRBJ2-1|few|.|TRBV30
CAWSNTDSRYNEQFF
TGTGCCTGGAGTAACACGGACAGTCGCTACAATGAGCAGTTCTTC
>TRBJ2-7|.|TRBD1|TRBV7-9
CASSLATALRDRATYEQYF
TGTGCCAGCAGCTTAGCGACGGCGCTAAGGGACAGGGCCACCTACGAGCAGTACTTC
>TRBJ2-1|.|TRBD1|TRBV5-6
CASSSGQVPRREQFF
TGTGCCAGCAGTTCCGGACAGGTCCCTCGACGGGAGCAGTTCTTC
>TRBJ2-4|.|.|TRBV19
CASTPDGRRNIQYF
TGTGCCAGCACCCCGGATGGGCGTCGTAACATTCAGTACTTC
>TRBJ2-6|.|.|TRBV6-2/TRBV6-3
CASSVQGANVLTF
TGTGCCAGCAGTGTACAGGGGGCCAACGTCCTGACTTTC
>TRBJ1-2|.|.|TRBV12-2
CASRLVGLAQGARVYGYTF
TGTGCAAGTCGCTTAGTTGGATTGGCACAGGGGGCACGAGTCTATGGCTACACCTTC
>TRBJ2-1|.|TRBD2|TRBV20-1
CSASPSGSYNEQFF
TGCAGTGCTAGTCCTAGCGGCTCCTACAATGAGCAGTTCTTC
>TRBJ1-1|.|.|TRBV6-1
CASSDRANTEAFF
TGTGCCAGCAGTGACAGGGCTAACACTGAAGCTTTCTTT
>TRBJ1-1|.|TRBD1|TRBV30
CAWRQGTDAFF
TGTGCCTGGAGACAGGGGACAGACGCTTTCTTT
>TRBJ2-7|.|TRBD2|TRBV14
CASSQDQREFHEQYF
TGTGCCAGCAGCCAAGACCAGCGGGAGTTCCACGAGCAGTACTTC
>TRBJ1-1|.|.|TRBV28
CASSLRETEAFF
TGTGCCAGCAGTTTGAGGGAAACTGAAGCTTTCTTT
>TRBJ2-1|.|TRBD2|TRBV27
CASSFYLTSGRGGEQFF
TGTGCCAGCAGTTTCTATCTGACTAGCGGGAGAGGAGGTGAGCAGTTCTTC
>TRBJ2-2|.|TRBD1|TRBV24-1
CATSDPRTGGNTGELFF
TGTGCCACCAGTGACCCCAGGACAGGGGGGAACACCGGGGAGCTGTTTTTT
>TRBJ2-1|.|TRBD2|TRBV11-3
CASSSRLAGDYNEQFF
TGTGCCAGCAGCTCCAGACTAGCGGGTGACTACAATGAGCAGTTCTTC
>TRBJ2-3|.|.|TRBV14
CASSQESEGTDTQYF
TGTGCCAGCAGCCAAGAATCTGAGGGCACAGATACGCAGTATTTT
>TRBJ1-2|.|.|TRBV5-1
CASSLGEDYGYTF
TGCGCCAGCAGCTTGGGGGAGGACTATGGCTACACCTTC
>TRBJ2-1|.|.|TRBV9
CASSVNNRDNEQFF
TGTGCCAGCAGCGTCAACAACAGGGACAATGAGCAGTTCTTC